This T cell receptor (beta chain) is drawn from a study of OX40 agonist ivuxolimab in advanced cancers. Study outcomes and limitations: More expanded clones were found, on average, in CD8+ than in CD4+ T cells.

The protocol was immunoSEQ multiplex PCR, while the TCRdb copy is restricted to in-frame clones and leaves out a portion. The sample has about 26,000 clones, roughly three quarters seen once. Points on this clone: The antigen is unknown.

This specimen was CD4+ or CD8+ T cells sorted from blood, taken in a trial of the OX40 agonist ivuxolimab. This TCR was recovered from an adult with an advanced solid tumor such as melanoma, head and neck, liver or kidney cancer.

CDR3 in DNA: TGTGCCAGCAGTTTATCAACCGAGCAGTACTTC. It yields the protein CASSLSTEQYF. This chain connects TRBV27 to TRBJ2-7; D gene unclear. Trimming took 0 bases from V and 6 from J, leaving 3 bases between them. Germline assignment: CDR1 MNHEY and CDR2 SMNVEV (reference sequence). This CDR3 comprises 11 residues.